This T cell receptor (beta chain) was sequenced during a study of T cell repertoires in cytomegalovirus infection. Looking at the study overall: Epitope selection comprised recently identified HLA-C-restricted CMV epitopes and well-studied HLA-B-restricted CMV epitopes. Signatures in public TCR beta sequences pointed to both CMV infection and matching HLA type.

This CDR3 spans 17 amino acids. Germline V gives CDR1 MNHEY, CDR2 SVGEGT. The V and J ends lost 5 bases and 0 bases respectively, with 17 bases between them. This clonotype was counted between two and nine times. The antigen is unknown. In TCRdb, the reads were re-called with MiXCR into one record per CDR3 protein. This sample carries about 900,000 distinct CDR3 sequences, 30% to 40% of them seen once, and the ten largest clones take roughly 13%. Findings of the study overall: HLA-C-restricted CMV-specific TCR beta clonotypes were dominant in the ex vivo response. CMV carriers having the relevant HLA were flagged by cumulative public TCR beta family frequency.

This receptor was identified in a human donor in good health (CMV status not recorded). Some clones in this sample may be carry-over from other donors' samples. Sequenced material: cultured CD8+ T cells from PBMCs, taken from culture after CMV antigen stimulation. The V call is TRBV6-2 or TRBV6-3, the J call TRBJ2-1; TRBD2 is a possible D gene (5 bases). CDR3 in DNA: TGTGCCAGCAGTCCGCAGGTGATTGGGAGCTCCTACAATGAGCAGTTCTTC. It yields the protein CASSPQVIGSSYNEQFF.